The clone carrying this T cell receptor beta chain showed up just once. Its antigen remains unknown. Together with a sample-barcoded 5' primer, a J-beta primer mix was included in a second PCR lasting roughly 6 to 12 cycles. All cDNA molecules were each tagged by a template-switch adaptor with 12 random nucleotides. One entry per CDR3 protein, called by TCRdb with MiXCR from the 5' RACE reads. The repertoire holds 1,500,000 or so distinct CDR3 sequences, with 35% to 45% as singletons. These data come from a study of blood T cells in healthy people across ages. Study-level points and caveats: The long-lived group displayed more naive CD4+ cells, plus higher diversity, than the aged donors did. Donor CMV infection status was unknown, possibly confounding age-related changes in expanded clonotypes.

V gave up 5 bases and J gave up 11 bases; unmatched junction bases: 14. The CDR3 covers 14 residues. CDR1 is PRHDT and CDR2 is FYEKMQ in the germline V gene (reference sequence). Sequences were obtained from blood. The chain couples TRBV13 to TRBJ2-5, with 7 bases lining up with TRBD2. The TCR was taken from a woman between 18 and 30 years old in good health. In DNA, the CDR3 is TGTGCCAGCAGCGCTGGGGAGGGGCTGGTTGAGCAGTACTTC. Translating it yields CASSAGEGLVEQYF. Variable domain in full (rest from reference TRBV13 and TRBJ2-5): AAGVIQSPRHLIKEKRETATLKCYPIPRHDTVYWYQQGPGQDPQFLISFYEKMQSDKGSIPDRFSAQQFSDYHSELNMSSLELGDSALYFCASSAGEGLVEQYFGPGTRLLVL.